A selection of T cell receptor beta chains follows, all from one sample in a study of T cells after posttransplantation cyclophosphamide. Sequencing was performed with immunoSEQ multiplex PCR; in TCRdb, only in-frame clones are kept and a portion is missing. The sample holds approximately 47,000 clones, about 91% seen once. Source material: PBMCs. These receptors all stem from a woman in her fifties or sixties in good health and a related stem cell transplant donor. Each CDR3 is given with its conserved first and last residue. The D gene is left open where the match is weak. Only part of the rows carry a size: once, few, many, or a class if the clone is expanded.

v_call	clone_size	j_call	d_call	cdr3_nt	cdr3_aa
TRBV19	NA	TRBJ2-5	TRBD1	TGTGCCAGTAGTACAGATCCGGGACAGGGAGAAGAGACCCAGTACTTC	CASSTDPGQGEETQYF
TRBV11-2	NA	TRBJ2-5	NA	TGTGCCAGCAGCCTCGGGGGTCAAGAGACCCAGTACTTC	CASSLGGQETQYF
TRBV19	NA	TRBJ1-2	NA	TGTGCCAGTAGTATCCCTCCCCCAGGATCTGGCTACACCTTC	CASSIPPPGSGYTF
TRBV27	NA	TRBJ2-7	NA	TGTGCCAGCAGTTTAGAGAAACCACCTTATGACGAGCAGTACTTC	CASSLEKPPYDEQYF
TRBV5-1	NA	TRBJ2-1	NA	TGCGCCAGCAGCTTGGATATTAGCCGTGAGCAGTTCTTC	CASSLDISREQFF
TRBV6-5	NA	TRBJ1-2	NA	TGTGCCAGCAACCGGGGGGGCAGCTATGGCTACACCTTC	CASNRGGSYGYTF
TRBV28	NA	TRBJ1-1	NA	TGTGCCAGCGGAACAGTGCAGGGGCCTGAAGCTTTCTTT	CASGTVQGPEAFF
TRBV7-2	NA	TRBJ2-7	TRBD2	TGTGCCTCCGGGGGGGGCCACGAGCAGTACTTC	CASGGGHEQYF
TRBV2	NA	TRBJ1-5	TRBD1	TGTGCCAGCAATACAGGGGGTATGGGGAATCAGCCCCAGCATTTT	CASNTGGMGNQPQHF
TRBV7-8	NA	TRBJ1-3	TRBD1	TGTGCCAGCAACCCGGGACAGGGCGTGGGGAAAGGAAACACCATATATTTT	CASNPGQGVGKGNTIYF
TRBV7-9	NA	TRBJ2-7	NA	TGTGCCAGCATCAATGGGGCCTCCTACCACGAGCAGTACTTC	CASINGASYHEQYF
TRBV11-1	NA	TRBJ2-1	NA	TGTGCCAGCAGCTCTCGGACAGCCTGGCCTGTTGGTGAGCAGTTCTTC	CASSSRTAWPVGEQFF
TRBV5-1	once	TRBJ1-1	NA	TGCGCCAGCAGCTTGGCCGAGACGGAGGTAGACACTGAAGCTTTCTTT	CASSLAETEVDTEAFF
TRBV5-1	NA	TRBJ2-1	TRBD2	TGCGCCAGCAGCTTGGGGGGGCTGGCGGGAGGGTTTAACAGCTACAATGAGCAGTTCTTC	CASSLGGLAGGFNSYNEQFF
TRBV7-2	NA	TRBJ2-7	TRBD2	TGTGCCAGCAGCTTACTACTCGGCGGGAGGGGTTACGAGCAGTACTTC	CASSLLLGGRGYEQYF
TRBV5-6	NA	TRBJ2-7	TRBD1	TGTGCCAGCAGCACCTTCCGACAGGGGGTGGCCTACGAGCAGTACTTC	CASSTFRQGVAYEQYF
TRBV13	NA	TRBJ1-1	NA	TGTGCCAGCAGCTTAGGTTTGAGGAACACTGAAGCTTTCTTT	CASSLGLRNTEAFF
TRBV6-1	NA	TRBJ1-2	NA	TGTGCCAGCACCAGGGATTCTGACTATGGCTACACCTTC	CASTRDSDYGYTF
TRBV7-9	NA	TRBJ1-2	NA	TGTGCCAGCAGCGAAAGGGGGATGGACTATGGCTACACCTTC	CASSERGMDYGYTF
TRBV11-2	NA	TRBJ2-7	NA	TGTGCCAGCAGCTTAGCTGTCGGAGCCTACGAGCAGTACTTC	CASSLAVGAYEQYF
TRBV6-6	NA	TRBJ1-6	TRBD1	TGTGCCAGCAGATGGACAGGGATTAATTCACCCCTCCACTTT	CASRWTGINSPLHF
TRBV28	NA	TRBJ1-2	NA	TGTGCCAGCAGTTCGGGTTATCGGGAGGGACCGGGCTATGGCTACACCTTC	CASSSGYREGPGYGYTF
TRBV7-9	NA	TRBJ2-1	TRBD2	TGTGCCAGCAGCTCAGCGGGAGGGCCGGGGAATGAGCAGTTCTTC	CASSSAGGPGNEQFF
TRBV27	NA	TRBJ2-1	TRBD1	TGTGCCAGCAGCCGCGTACCGGGACAGGTGAACAATGAGCAGTTCTTC	CASSRVPGQVNNEQFF
TRBV5-4	NA	TRBJ2-1	TRBD1	TGTGCCAGCAGTCTCTCCGGGACAGGGTATGAGCAGTTCTTC	CASSLSGTGYEQFF
TRBV15	NA	TRBJ1-2	NA	TGTGCCACCAGCAGAGTTAGGGACGCGGAGGGGCCTAACTATGGCTACACCTTC	CATSRVRDAEGPNYGYTF
TRBV11-3	once	TRBJ2-2	NA	TGTGCCAGCAGCTTTCGAGCCGGGGAGCTGTTTTTT	CASSFRAGELFF
TRBV10-1	NA	TRBJ1-1	NA	TGCGCCAGCAGTGCGCGGGAGAACACTGAAGCTTTCTTT	CASSARENTEAFF
TRBV9	NA	TRBJ2-2	TRBD1	TGTGCCAGCACATTTCTCGGGACAGAGAACACCGGGGAGCTGTTTTTT	CASTFLGTENTGELFF
TRBV6-1	NA	TRBJ1-1	NA	TGTGCCAGTAAGGGGGGGGAGACTGAAGCTTTCTTT	CASKGGETEAFF
TRBV7-9	NA	TRBJ1-2	NA	TGTGCCAGCAGCTTAGTGTTGCCAGGGGCACGTGGCTACACCTTC	CASSLVLPGARGYTF
TRBV7-9	NA	TRBJ1-1	NA	TGTGCCAGCAGCTTAAGTACGCAGTCTGAAGCTTTCTTT	CASSLSTQSEAFF
TRBV2	NA	TRBJ2-2	NA	TGTGCCAGCAGCCTAGCGCACACGAGATACACCGGGGAGCTGTTTTTT	CASSLAHTRYTGELFF
TRBV30	NA	TRBJ1-3	NA	TGTGCCTGGAGTGTTGGAGGCAGGGGCCGCTCGGGTGGAAACACCATATATTTT	CAWSVGGRGRSGGNTIYF
TRBV7-3	NA	TRBJ2-3	TRBD2	TGTGCCAGCAGCTTAGTTAGCGGGAGGACCACAGATACGCAGTATTTT	CASSLVSGRTTDTQYF
TRBV6-5	NA	TRBJ2-7	NA	TGTGCCAGCAGTCCGGACGCAGGGACCTACGAGCAGTACTTC	CASSPDAGTYEQYF
TRBV27	NA	TRBJ2-7	NA	TGTGCCAGCAGTCCGACAGCTTCCTACGAGCAGTACTTC	CASSPTASYEQYF
TRBV19	NA	TRBJ1-2	NA	TGTGCCAGTAGTCCAGGGTTGAACTATGGCTACACCTTC	CASSPGLNYGYTF
TRBV5-1	once	TRBJ2-1	NA	TGCGCCAGCAGTCAAGGGACAGAGCAGTTCTTC	CASSQGTEQFF
TRBV5-6	NA	TRBJ1-2	TRBD1	TGTGCCAGCAGCTCGGACAGGGGTAACTATGGCTACACCTTC	CASSSDRGNYGYTF
TRBV4-2	NA	TRBJ2-1	TRBD2	TGTGCCAGCAGCCAAGAAATCGCTAGCGGGACCGGCAGCTCCTACAATGAGCAGTTCTTC	CASSQEIASGTGSSYNEQFF
TRBV14	NA	TRBJ2-5	TRBD2	TGTGCCAGCAGCCAAGATGGCGGGGGGGCAAAGACCCAGTACTTC	CASSQDGGGAKTQYF
TRBV10-1	few	TRBJ1-1	NA	TGCGCCAGCAGTGAGTCGTGGCGGAGTGAAGCTTTCTTT	CASSESWRSEAFF
TRBV29-1	NA	TRBJ2-1	TRBD2	TGCAGCGTAACACCCCTAGCGGGGGGTCTGGATGAGCAGTTCTTC	CSVTPLAGGLDEQFF
TRBV6-5	NA	TRBJ1-2	NA	TGTGCCAGCAGGATGGGCAATAACTATGGCTACACCTTC	CASRMGNNYGYTF
TRBV7-8	NA	TRBJ2-7	NA	TGTGCCAGCAGCTTGGCGGACATCCACGAGCAGTACTTC	CASSLADIHEQYF